Below are 10 T cell receptor beta chains sequenced from a single sample in a study of T cell responses to AZD1222 COVID-19 vaccine (dated by TCRdb to about 2021). Library method: the immunoSEQ multiplex PCR assay. This immuneACCESS table, as held by TCRdb, lists in-frame sequences with V and J called but not all clones. Of the missing ones, under half trace to an unresolved V gene in checked studies; the others have no known cause. This sample comprises 100,000 to 150,000 clones, more than 75% of them detected only once. The ten largest clones capture around 4% of the sample. Taken with the paper, the label for time point translates to: about 28 days (+/-7) after the second vaccine dose. Sequences were derived from peripheral blood, sampled 28 days after the second AZD1222 dose. The source is an adult who received the AZD1222 COVID-19 vaccine.

The rearrangement uses TRBV28 and TRBJ2-7; 11 bases match TRBD2. The V gene's germline CDR1 is MDHEN and CDR2 SYDVKM. The CDR3 spans 13 residues. V was pared by 5 bases and J by 5 bases, with 2 bases of the junction left unmatched. Written as DNA, the CDR3 is TGTGCCAGCAGTCTTAGCGGGAGGGACGAGCAGTACTTC. It codes for CASSLSGRDEQYF.

The chain joins TRBV7-6 to TRBJ2-1, with D maybe TRBD2 (5 bases). V was shortened by 5 bases and J by 5 bases, with 13 bases between the two germline ends. CDR1 and CDR2 from the germline V gene are SGHVS and FNYEAQ. The CDR3 is made up of 14 amino acids. The CDR3 DNA sequence: TGTGCCAGCAGCCCCGTGGGAGAAAACAATGAGCAGTTCTTC. It yields the protein CASSPVGENNEQFF.

The chain employs TRBV2 and TRBJ1-2, with D possibly being TRBD1 (5 bases). Germline CDR1 reads SNHLY; CDR2 reads FYNNEI. The CDR3 is 15 residues long. Trimming removed 2 bases from V and 4 bases from J, with 14 bases in between. CDR3 sequence reads: CASSEIDSGTYGYTF. CDR3 nucleotides: TGTGCCAGCAGTGAAATTGACAGCGGGACCTATGGCTACACCTTC. The whole variable domain, filled in from reference TRBV2 and TRBJ1-2, reads EPEVTQTPSHQVTQMGQEVILRCVPISNHLYFYWYRQILGQKVEFLVSFYNNEISEKSEIFDDQFSVERPDGSNFTLKIRSTKLEDSAMYFCASSEIDSGTYGYTFGSGTRLTVV.

The rearrangement joins TRBV9 to TRBJ2-1; 13 bases are a match to TRBD2. The ends lost 0 bases at V and 4 bases at J; junction bases unmatched: 4. CDR1 SGDLS and CDR2 YYNGEE come from the germline V gene. This CDR3 contains 17 residues. This chain's CDR3 is CASSVGTSGGFYNEQFF. The CDR3 region has the DNA TGTGCCAGCAGCGTAGGGACTAGCGGGGGCTTTTACAATGAGCAGTTCTTC.

The rearrangement joins TRBV30 to TRBJ1-5; tentatively, D is TRBD1 (5 bases). V shed 0 bases and J shed 5 bases, with 17 bases lying between them. CDR1 and CDR2 (germline): GTSNPN, SVGIG (reference sequence). The CDR3 length is 16 residues. CDR3: CAWSVGAPWRHQPQHF. CDR3 coding DNA: TGTGCCTGGAGTGTAGGGGCCCCGTGGCGACATCAGCCCCAGCATTTT.

The chain uses TRBV5-3 and TRBJ2-4; TRBD2 matches 11 bases. TRBV5-3 has ORF status, its function being uncertain. The CDR3 is 18 residues long. After removal of 4 bases from V and 1 base from J, the junction contained 10 bases not matched to a gene. The CDR3 region has the DNA TGTGCCAGAAGCAGCACTAGCGGGGGATCTCTGGCCAAAAACATTCAGTACTTC. Translating gives CARSSTSGGSLAKNIQYF.

This clone was seen just once. The chain employs TRBV20-1 and TRBJ1-4, with D hard to call. CDR1 DFQATT and CDR2 SNEGSKA come from the germline V gene (reference sequence). V lost 4 bases and J lost 8, with 8 bases in between. This CDR3 is 11 amino acids long. DNA of the CDR3: TGCAGTGCTATTTCGGGAGAAAAACTGTTTTTT. Translated: CSAISGEKLFF.

This clone occurred a few times. The rearrangement links TRBV11-3 to TRBJ2-3; perhaps D is TRBD1 or TRBD2 (6 bases each). The V gene's germline CDR1 is SGHNT and CDR2 YENEEA. The CDR3 spans 15 residues. Trimming removed 2 bases from V and 0 bases from J, with 9 bases in between. DNA of the CDR3: TGTGCCAGCAGCTTAAGGGGGGTCAGCACAGATACGCAGTATTTT. It encodes CASSLRGVSTDTQYF.

This rearrangement joins TRBV2 to TRBJ1-6, with 9 bases aligning to TRBD1. The V gene's germline CDR1 is SNHLY and CDR2 FYNNEI. Losses at the gene ends were 2 bases for V and 7 bases for J; bases not matched to a gene: 3. The CDR3 is 15 amino acids. The CDR3 here is CASSEPTGGNSPLHF. DNA for the CDR3: TGTGCCAGCAGTGAACCGACAGGGGGGAATTCACCCCTCCACTTT.

The chain is built from TRBV10-3 and TRBJ1-6; D unresolved. In germline, CDR1 is ENHRY, CDR2 SYGVKD. The CDR3 spans 15 residues. V lost 4 bases to trimming and J lost 2 bases, with 9 bases between them. The CDR3 here is CAISGREAYNSPLHF. DNA for the CDR3: TGTGCCATCAGTGGGAGGGAAGCCTATAATTCACCCCTCCACTTT.